This T cell receptor beta chain comes out of a study of blood T cell repertoires in COVID-19. Authors' data handling: Reference gene primer amplification in the assay estimated nucleated cell counts. Clones were sequenced by immunoSEQ multiplex PCR, and TCRdb holds only the in-frame ones, with some missing. V, J and clone size were drawn from that table, and D and trimming were deduced from the DNA. The table shows approximately 260,000 clones, with about 90% occurring only once. The CDR3 has 15 amino acids. CDR1 and CDR2 (germline): KGHSH, LQKENI. Concerning this clone itself: Compared with germline, one end of the junction differs, possibly owing to a read error. At the DNA level, this CDR3 is encoded by other sequences in the same sample as well.

The chain employs TRBV18 and TRBJ2-3; 10 bases fit TRBD2. This clonotype was obtained from a middle-aged woman with acute or convalescent COVID-19. Source material: peripheral blood. CDR3: CASSPLAGSTDTQYF. The CDR3 nucleotides are TGTGCCAGCTCCCCACTAGCGGGGAGCACAGATACGCAGTATTTT.